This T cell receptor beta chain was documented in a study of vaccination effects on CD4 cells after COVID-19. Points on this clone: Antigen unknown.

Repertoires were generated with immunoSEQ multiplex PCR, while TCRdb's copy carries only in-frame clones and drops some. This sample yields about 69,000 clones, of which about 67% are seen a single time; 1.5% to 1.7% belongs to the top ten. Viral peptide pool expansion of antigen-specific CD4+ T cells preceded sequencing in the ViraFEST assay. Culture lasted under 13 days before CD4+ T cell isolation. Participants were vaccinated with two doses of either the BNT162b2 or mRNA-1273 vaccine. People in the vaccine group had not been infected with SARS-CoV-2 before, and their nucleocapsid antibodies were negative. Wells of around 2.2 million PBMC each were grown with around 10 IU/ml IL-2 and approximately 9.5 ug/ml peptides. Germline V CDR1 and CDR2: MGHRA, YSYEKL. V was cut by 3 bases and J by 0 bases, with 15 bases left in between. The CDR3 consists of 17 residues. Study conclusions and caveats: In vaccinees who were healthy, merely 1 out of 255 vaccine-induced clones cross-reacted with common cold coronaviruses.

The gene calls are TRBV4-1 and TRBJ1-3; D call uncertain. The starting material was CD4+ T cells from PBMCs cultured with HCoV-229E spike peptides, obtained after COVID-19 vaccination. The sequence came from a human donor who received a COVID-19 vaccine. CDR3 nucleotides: TGCGCCAGCAGCCATCTACCGATTCAAGTCTCTGGAAACACCATATATTTT. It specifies CASSHLPIQVSGNTIYF.